Listed here are 17 T cell receptor beta chains from one sample, sequenced in a study of Ad26.COV2.S vaccination and SARS-CoV-2 variants. Measured with immunoSEQ multiplex PCR; TCRdb has only the in-frame clones, and not every one. The sample shows 300,000 to 500,000 clones, approximately 91% of them seen only once. Treatment meaning: about 20 received Ad26.COV2.S at low or high dose, single or two shots; roughly five received placebo; per-sample allocation not given. The study sampled participants on day 63 after the first vaccine or placebo injection. This sample comprised peripheral blood, obtained in a trial of Ad26.COV2.S vaccine versus placebo. All receptors come from a person between 18 and 65 years old who received the Ad26.COV2.S COVID-19 vaccine or a placebo.

The chain employs TRBV29-1 and TRBJ2-7, with 12 positions matching TRBD2. V dropped 3 bases and J dropped 4; count of bases not matched to a gene: 10. The CDR3 sequence is 16 residues long. The germline V gene has CDR1 SQVTM and CDR2 ANQGSEA. CDR3 nucleotides: TGCAGCGTTGATAGGGGACTAGCGGGTAATAGTTACGAGCAGTACTTC. This translates into CSVDRGLAGNSYEQYF.

V and J are TRBV6-5 and TRBJ1-6; D is unclear. Germline V gene data show CDR1 as MNHEY and CDR2 as SVGAGI. This CDR3 contains 13 residues. Trimming removed 6 bases at V and 7 bases at J, with 10 bases between. The CDR3 bases are TGTGCCAGCAGGGTGGACGGCAATTCACCCCTCCACTTT. It translates to CASRVDGNSPLHF.

V and J are TRBV6-5 and TRBJ1-1; 7 bases line up with TRBD1. Germline V CDR1 and CDR2: MNHEY, SVGAGI. V dropped 10 bases and J dropped 0; count of bases not matched to a gene: 8. The CDR3 is 14 amino acids. The CDR3 region is CAIFRGQLNTEAFF. In DNA, the CDR3 is TGTGCCATCTTTAGGGGACAGTTGAACACTGAAGCTTTCTTT.

This chain connects TRBV4-3 to TRBJ1-6; weak D call: TRBD1 (6 bases). V lost 0 bases and J lost 10, with 16 bases in between. The CDR3 covers 16 residues. Per the germline V gene, CDR1 is LGHNA and CDR2 is YSLEER. In nucleotides, the CDR3 is TGCGCCAGCAGCCAAGAGGCTCGGGGGGCAGGCTCACCCCTCCACTTT. Translated: CASSQEARGAGSPLHF.

V is TRBV3-1 (or the pseudogene TRBV3-2) and J is TRBJ2-7, with a weak D call TRBD1 (6 bases). CDR3 length: 15 amino acids. The ends were cut back, 1 base at V and 1 base at J, with 11 bases in the middle. Germline CDR1 reads LGHDT; CDR2 reads YNNKEL (reference sequence). CDR3 nucleotides: TGTGCCAGCAGCCAAGGCTGGGGGCCTTCCTACGAGCAGTACTTC. This sequence encodes CASSQGWGPSYEQYF.

CDR3: CASSTRTGSSGNTIYF. The CDR3 bases are TGTGCCAGCAGCACACGGACAGGGAGCTCTGGAAACACCATATATTTT. The chain has TRBV11-2 and TRBJ1-3, with 8 nucleotides matching TRBD1. CDR1 is SGHAT and CDR2 is FQNNGV in the germline V gene. V dropped 5 bases and J dropped 0; count of bases not matched to a gene: 6. This CDR3 contains 16 residues.

The rearrangement uses TRBV3-1 (or the pseudogene TRBV3-2) and TRBJ2-1; TRBD2 agrees at 10 bases. CDR1 is LGHDT, CDR2 YNNKEL, per germline (reference sequence). This CDR3 is built from 14 residues. Unmatched junction bases numbered 3, after V lost 0 bases and J lost 10 bases. CDR3 in amino acids: CASSQEAGGIEQFF. Here the CDR3 DNA reads TGTGCCAGCAGCCAAGAAGCGGGGGGGATCGAGCAGTTCTTC.

The chain is built from TRBV4-3 and TRBJ2-3; D uncertain. Germline-derived CDR1 and CDR2 are LGHNA and YSLEER. V dropped 1 base and J dropped 2 bases, with 4 bases sitting between them. This CDR3 has 13 amino acids. The CDR3 spells CASSQGTTDTQYF. The CDR3, as DNA: TGCGCCAGCAGCCAAGGCACCACAGATACGCAGTATTTT.

The chain carries TRBV7-9 and TRBJ2-3, with TRBD1 identical over 12 bases. CDR3 length equals 16 residues. Germline V lookup: CDR1 SEHNR, CDR2 FQNEAQ (reference sequence). V lost 4 bases, J lost 7 bases, and 9 bases stayed unmatched. The CDR3: CASSSSGTGGLNTQYF. In nucleotides, the CDR3 is TGTGCCAGCAGCTCGTCCGGGACAGGGGGCTTGAATACGCAGTATTTT.

J is TRBJ1-2 and V is TRBV5-1, with D possibly being TRBD1 (6 bases). CDR3 size: 15 residues. CDR1 SGHRS and CDR2 YFSETQ come from the germline V gene. V dropped 2 bases and J dropped 2 bases, with 13 bases sitting between them. This CDR3 is CASSFTAGVNYGYTF. The CDR3 coding sequence is TGCGCCAGCAGCTTTACCGCAGGGGTGAACTATGGCTACACCTTC.

The chain joins TRBV2 to TRBJ1-6; D call uncertain. Germline V gene lookup returns CDR1 SNHLY and CDR2 FYNNEI. There are 12 residues in the CDR3. The V and J ends lost 4 bases and 7 bases respectively, with 5 bases between them. CDR3 in DNA: TGTGCCAGCAGTGTACAGAATTCACCCCTCCACTTT. Protein product: CASSVQNSPLHF.

This rearrangement joins TRBV7-2 to TRBJ2-1; perhaps TRBD1 as D (5 bases). The CDR3 has 13 amino acids. V lost 5 bases and J lost 2, with 7 bases in between. Per germline, CDR1 SGHTA and CDR2 FQGNSA. This CDR3 is CASSPRAYNEQFF. The CDR3 coding sequence is TGTGCCAGCAGCCCCAGGGCCTACAATGAGCAGTTCTTC.

The V call is TRBV3-1 (or the pseudogene TRBV3-2), the J call TRBJ1-3, with 7 bases matching TRBD1. Germline loops: CDR1 LGHDT, CDR2 YNNKEL (reference sequence). This CDR3 is 15 amino acids long. V lost 6 bases to trimming and J lost 4 bases; unmatched junction nucleotides: 9. The CDR3 is CASSPDRERGNTIYF. CDR3 in DNA: TGTGCCAGCAGTCCAGACAGGGAAAGGGGAAACACCATATATTTT.

The chain has TRBV9 and TRBJ2-7; maybe TRBD2 (5 bases). The V end lost 0 bases, the J end lost 5 bases, and 12 bases lay between the germline ends. CDR1 SGDLS and CDR2 YYNGEE come from the germline V gene. The CDR3 is 14 amino acids. CDR3 sequence: CASSVEAARDEQYF. CDR3 in DNA: TGTGCCAGCAGCGTAGAAGCGGCCCGAGACGAGCAGTACTTC.

This chain joins TRBV29-1 and TRBJ2-2, with D uncertain. Germline values: CDR1 SQVTM, CDR2 ANQGSEA. There are 14 residues in the CDR3. The V end lost 7 bases, the J end lost 1 base, and 13 bases lay between the germline ends. CDR3: CSATRSGNTGELFF. Here the CDR3 DNA reads TGCAGCGCCACGCGTTCAGGGAACACCGGGGAGCTGTTTTTT.

V usage is TRBV11-2 and J usage is TRBJ2-7; 14 bases fit TRBD2. The ends lost 5 bases at V and 2 bases at J; junction bases unmatched: 5. This CDR3 contains 16 residues. The germline gives CDR1 SGHAT, CDR2 FQNNGV. This CDR3 is CASSQGLAGAAYEQYF. CDR3 coding DNA: TGTGCCAGCAGCCAGGGACTAGCGGGGGCCGCCTACGAGCAGTACTTC.

The rearrangement joins TRBV6-6 to TRBJ1-3, with D possibly matching TRBD1 (6 bases). V shed 0 bases and J shed 2 bases, with 8 bases lying between them. This CDR3 has 15 amino acids. Germline V CDR1 and CDR2: MNHNY, SVGAGI (reference sequence). DNA of the CDR3: TGTGCCAGCAGTTACTCGACAGGCCCTGGAAACACCATATATTTT. Amino acids: CASSYSTGPGNTIYF.